This T cell receptor (beta chain) came from a study of PD-1 blockade in classical Hodgkin lymphoma (dated by TCRdb to 2019 to 2021). For the wider study: Nivolumab dosing was 3 mg/kg intravenously every 2 weeks, continuing until either disease progression or unacceptable toxicity. To define a peripheral blood immune signature of response to PD-1 blockade in classical Hodgkin lymphoma, the study combined TCR beta sequencing with CyTOF. What the work shows at the level of the full study, not this receptor alone: Lower diversity was observed in patients in whom nivolumab was started less than 1 year after ASCT, and these patients were excluded from later analyses so that confounding by immune reconstitution would be avoided. CD4+ but not CD8+ TCR diversity rose significantly by C4D1 (p=0.0027 vs p=0.16), most apparent in complete responders (p=0.02). Baseline TCR diversity was reported to be lower in newly diagnosed patients than in healthy donors and to be lower still in relapsed/refractory patients. The study covered only a single clinical trial cohort, and the causes of the repertoire differences, possibly disease activity or prior therapy, were still not defined. Among trial patients, those achieving complete response had baseline diversity similar to that of newly diagnosed patients, while diversity was significantly lower in partial responders and progressors.

The Qiagen DNeasy kit was used to extract genomic DNA from unsorted PBMCs and from the negatively selected CD4+ and CD8+ fractions. TCR beta CDR3 regions were amplified by immunoSEQ multiplex PCR using primers annealing to V and J segments. A synthetic immune receptor repertoire was used to minimize amplification bias, and remaining bias was computationally removed after sequencing. Per the original workflow: Repertoire diversity was quantified as the Shannon entropy index using custom Python scripts. Unsorted, CD4+ and CD8+ repertoires were analyzed separately, except in combined analyses where CD4+ and CD8+ sequences were merged in silico. Clonal expansion was defined as at least a 2-fold frequency increase after treatment relative to C1D1, with a pseudocount of 0.5 for undetected baseline clones. Singleton clones were defined as clones with 0 or 1 copy at C1D1, and non-singleton clones were defined as clones with 2 or more copies. Clones expanded in unsorted samples were annotated as CD4+, CD8+ or unknown by matching protein sequences in sorted samples from the same patient. Wilcoxon tests were applied to paired samples to test diversity changes from C1D1 to C4D1. This immuneACCESS table, as held by TCRdb, lists in-frame sequences with V and J called but not all clones. Of the missing ones, under half trace to an unresolved V gene in checked studies; the others have no known cause. The DNA was the basis for D and trimming; V, J and clone size are from that table. This sample gives fewer than 3,000 clones in total; under 85% of them show up just once. The ten largest clones take up around 22% of the sample.

The meaning of the sample's time point label: cycle 4 day 1 (C4D1), after 6 weeks of nivolumab. Every trial patient had relapsed after autologous stem cell transplantation, and cohorts A, B and C differed in prior brentuximab vedotin exposure. Using a Miltenyi CD8+ T cell isolation kit, CD8+ T cells were purified from thawed PBMCs through magnetic negative selection. The trial cohort was composed of approximately 56 patients with relapsed/refractory classical Hodgkin lymphoma, for whom complete response, partial response or progressive disease was recorded as best overall response. Single-agent nivolumab was administered to trial patients in the multi-cohort phase II CheckMate 205 trial. An independent review committee assessed best overall response by applying the 2007 International Working Group response criteria. Trial PBMCs were collected just before the start of nivolumab (C1D1) and during therapy at cycle 2 day 1 and cycle 4 day 1. Peripheral blood was collected in 8 mL Vacutainer Cell Preparation Tubes, from which PBMCs were isolated by centrifugation and then cryopreserved. Purified CD4+ and CD8+ fractions were generated only in cases for which an additional PBMC sample was available. Magnetically labelled cells were removed on LS columns in a quadroMACS separator, and the flow-through was retained as the purified fraction.

The CDR3 spans 14 residues, from the cysteine through the phenylalanine. Only the CDR3 DNA is retained, 42 bases long and in frame from the first base. The count of this clone is one. There is no known antigen for this receptor. Base qualities are not at hand, and no much larger clone is one base apart. The chain is assembled from TRBV21-1 and TRBJ1-5; TRBD1, as called in the table, went unchecked against the DNA. TRBV21-1 is given as a pseudogene. This sample comprised CD8+ T cells from blood, obtained before the fourth cycle of nivolumab. This TCR came from a human donor with classical Hodgkin lymphoma. The CDR3 in this case is CASSKEKGAEPQHF. Here is the DNA: TGTGCCAGCAGCAAAGAAAAGGGGGCCGAGCCCCAGCATTTT.